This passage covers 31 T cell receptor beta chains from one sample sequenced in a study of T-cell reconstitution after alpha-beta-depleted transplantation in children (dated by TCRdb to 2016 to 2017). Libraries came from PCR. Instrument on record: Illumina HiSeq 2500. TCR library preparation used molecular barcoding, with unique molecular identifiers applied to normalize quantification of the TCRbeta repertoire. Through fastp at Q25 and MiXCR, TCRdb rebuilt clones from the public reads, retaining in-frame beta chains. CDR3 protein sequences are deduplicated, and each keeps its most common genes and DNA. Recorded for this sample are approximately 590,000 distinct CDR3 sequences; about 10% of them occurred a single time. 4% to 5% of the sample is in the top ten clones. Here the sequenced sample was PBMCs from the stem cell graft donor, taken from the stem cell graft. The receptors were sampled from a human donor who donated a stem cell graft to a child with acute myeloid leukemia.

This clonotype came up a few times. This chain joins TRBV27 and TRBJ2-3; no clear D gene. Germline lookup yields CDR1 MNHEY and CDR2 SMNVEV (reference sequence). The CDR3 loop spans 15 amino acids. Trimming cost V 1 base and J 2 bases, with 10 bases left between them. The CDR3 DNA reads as TGTGCCAGCAGTTTATTAGCAGCGAACACAGATACGCAGTATTTT. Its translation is CASSLLAANTDTQYF.

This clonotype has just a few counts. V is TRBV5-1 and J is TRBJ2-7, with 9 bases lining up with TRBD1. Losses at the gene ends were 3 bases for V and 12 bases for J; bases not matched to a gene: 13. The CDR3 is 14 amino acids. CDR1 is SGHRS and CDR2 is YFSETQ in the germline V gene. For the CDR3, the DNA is TGCGCCAGCAGCTCCGGGGGACAGGGCGCCCCGACGTACTTC. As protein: CASSSGGQGAPTYF.

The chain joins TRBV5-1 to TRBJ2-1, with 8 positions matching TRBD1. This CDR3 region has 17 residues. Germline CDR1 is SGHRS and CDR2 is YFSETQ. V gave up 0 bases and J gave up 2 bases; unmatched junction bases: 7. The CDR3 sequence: CASSLVGMGQAYNEQFF. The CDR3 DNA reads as TGCGCCAGCAGCTTGGTTGGGATGGGACAGGCCTACAATGAGCAGTTCTTC.

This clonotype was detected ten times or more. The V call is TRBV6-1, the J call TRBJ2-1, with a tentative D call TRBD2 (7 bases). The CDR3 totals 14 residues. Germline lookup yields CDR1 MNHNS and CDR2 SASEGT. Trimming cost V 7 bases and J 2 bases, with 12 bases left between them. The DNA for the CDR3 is TGTGCCAGCAACAGGGAGGGCCCCTACAATGAGCAGTTCTTC. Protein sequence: CASNREGPYNEQFF.

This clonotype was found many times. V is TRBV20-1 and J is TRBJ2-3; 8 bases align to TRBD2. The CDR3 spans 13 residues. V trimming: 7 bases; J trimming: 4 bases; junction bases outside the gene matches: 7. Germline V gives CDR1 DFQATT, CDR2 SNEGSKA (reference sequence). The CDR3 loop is CSGPSGSSDTQYF. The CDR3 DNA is TGCAGTGGACCAAGCGGGAGTTCAGATACGCAGTATTTT.

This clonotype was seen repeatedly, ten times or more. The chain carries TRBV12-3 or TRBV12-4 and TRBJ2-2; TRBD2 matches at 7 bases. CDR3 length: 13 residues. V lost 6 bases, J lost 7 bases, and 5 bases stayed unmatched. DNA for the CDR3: TGTGCCAGCAGCCCAGCGGGACTCGGGGAGCTGTTTTTT. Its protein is CASSPAGLGELFF.

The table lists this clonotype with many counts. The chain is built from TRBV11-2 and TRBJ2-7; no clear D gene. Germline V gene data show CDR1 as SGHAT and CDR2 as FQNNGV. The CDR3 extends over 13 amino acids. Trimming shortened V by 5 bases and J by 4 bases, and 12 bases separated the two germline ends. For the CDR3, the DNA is TGTGCCAGCAGCCAAGGAATGAGTTACGAGCAGTACTTC. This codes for CASSQGMSYEQYF. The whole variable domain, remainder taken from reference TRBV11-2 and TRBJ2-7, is EAGVAQSPRYKIIEKRQSVAFWCNPISGHATLYWYQQILGQGPKLLIQFQNNGVVDDSQLPKDRFSAERLKGVDSTLKIQPAKLEDSAVYLCASSQGMSYEQYFGPGTRLTVT.

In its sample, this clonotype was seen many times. CDR3 region: CSVKDRGNEKLFF. The CDR3 bases are TGCAGCGTCAAGGACAGGGGAAATGAAAAACTGTTTTTT. This rearrangement joins TRBV29-1 to TRBJ1-4, with 9 bases identical to TRBD1. The V gene's germline CDR1 is SQVTM and CDR2 ANQGSEA. This CDR3 has 13 residues. The ends lost 6 bases at V and 5 bases at J; junction bases unmatched: 4.

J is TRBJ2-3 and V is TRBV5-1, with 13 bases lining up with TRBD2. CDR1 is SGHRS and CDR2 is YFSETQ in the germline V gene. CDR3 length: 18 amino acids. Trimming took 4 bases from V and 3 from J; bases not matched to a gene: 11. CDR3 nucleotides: TGCGCCAGCAGCGAAGGACTAGCGGGAGCTCGAGGGACAGATACGCAGTATTTT. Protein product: CASSEGLAGARGTDTQYF.

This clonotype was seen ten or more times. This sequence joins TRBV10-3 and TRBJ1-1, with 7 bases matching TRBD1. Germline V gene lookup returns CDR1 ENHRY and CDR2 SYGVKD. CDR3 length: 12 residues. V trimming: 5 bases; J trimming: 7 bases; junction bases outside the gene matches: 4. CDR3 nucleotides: TGTGCCATCAGTCCAGACAGGGTTGAAGCTTTCTTT. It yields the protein CAISPDRVEAFF.

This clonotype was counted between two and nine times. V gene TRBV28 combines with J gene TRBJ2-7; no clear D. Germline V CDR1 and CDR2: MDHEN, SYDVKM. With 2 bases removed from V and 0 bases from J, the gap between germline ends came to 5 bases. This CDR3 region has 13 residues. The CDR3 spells CASSLIDSYEQYF. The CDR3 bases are TGTGCCAGCAGTTTAATTGACTCCTACGAGCAGTACTTC.

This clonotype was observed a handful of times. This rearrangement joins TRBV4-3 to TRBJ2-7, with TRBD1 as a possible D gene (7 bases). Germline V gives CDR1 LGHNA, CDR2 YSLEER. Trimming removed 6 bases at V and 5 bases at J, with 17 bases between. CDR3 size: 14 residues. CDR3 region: CASSRGRGVNEQYF. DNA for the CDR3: TGCGCCAGCAGTAGGGGCAGGGGGGTCAACGAGCAGTACTTC.

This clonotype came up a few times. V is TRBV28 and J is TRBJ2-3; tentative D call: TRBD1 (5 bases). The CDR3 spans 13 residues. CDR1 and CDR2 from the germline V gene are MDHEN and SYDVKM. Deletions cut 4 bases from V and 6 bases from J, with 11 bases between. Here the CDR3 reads CASSSKGADTQYF. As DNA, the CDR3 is TGTGCCAGCAGTTCAAAAGGGGCTGATACGCAGTATTTT.

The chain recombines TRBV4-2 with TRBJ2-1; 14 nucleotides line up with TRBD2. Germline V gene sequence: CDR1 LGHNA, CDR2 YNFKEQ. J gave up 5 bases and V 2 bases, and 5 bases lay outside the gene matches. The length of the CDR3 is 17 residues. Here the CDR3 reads CASSQPGLAGAHNEQFF. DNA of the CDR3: TGTGCCAGCAGCCAACCGGGACTAGCGGGAGCCCACAATGAGCAGTTCTTC.

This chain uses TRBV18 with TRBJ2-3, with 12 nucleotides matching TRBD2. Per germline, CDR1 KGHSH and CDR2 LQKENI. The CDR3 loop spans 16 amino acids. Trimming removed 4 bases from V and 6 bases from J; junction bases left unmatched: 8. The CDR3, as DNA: TGTGCCAGCTCACTCAAGACTAGCGGGAGTTACGATACGCAGTATTTT. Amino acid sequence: CASSLKTSGSYDTQYF.

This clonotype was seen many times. DNA of the CDR3: TGCAGTGCTAGTTGGCTAGCGGCGAACACCGGGGAGCTGTTTTTT. It encodes CSASWLAANTGELFF. This chain uses TRBV20-1 with TRBJ2-2, with 7 bases fitting TRBD2. Germline lookup yields CDR1 DFQATT and CDR2 SNEGSKA (reference sequence). The CDR3 extends over 15 amino acids. Trimming took 3 bases from V and 0 from J; bases not matched to a gene: 4.

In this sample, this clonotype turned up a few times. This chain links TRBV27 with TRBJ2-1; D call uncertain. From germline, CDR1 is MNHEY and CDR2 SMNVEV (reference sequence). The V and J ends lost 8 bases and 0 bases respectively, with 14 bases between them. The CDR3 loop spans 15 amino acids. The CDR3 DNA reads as TGTGCCAGCGCCATGTCAGCGAGCTCCTACAATGAGCAGTTCTTC. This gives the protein CASAMSASSYNEQFF.

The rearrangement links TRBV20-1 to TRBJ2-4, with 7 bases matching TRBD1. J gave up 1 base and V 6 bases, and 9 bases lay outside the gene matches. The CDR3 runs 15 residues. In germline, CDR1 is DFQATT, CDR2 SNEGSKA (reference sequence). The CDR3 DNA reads TGCAGTGCAATAGACAGGGTTGGGGCCAAAAACATTCAGTACTTC. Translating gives CSAIDRVGAKNIQYF.

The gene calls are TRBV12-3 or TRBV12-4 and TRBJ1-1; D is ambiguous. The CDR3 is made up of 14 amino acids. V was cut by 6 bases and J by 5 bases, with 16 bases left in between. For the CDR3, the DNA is TGTGCCAGCAGCCCAACCCTGTCGGGAACTGAAGCTTTCTTT. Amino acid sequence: CASSPTLSGTEAFF.

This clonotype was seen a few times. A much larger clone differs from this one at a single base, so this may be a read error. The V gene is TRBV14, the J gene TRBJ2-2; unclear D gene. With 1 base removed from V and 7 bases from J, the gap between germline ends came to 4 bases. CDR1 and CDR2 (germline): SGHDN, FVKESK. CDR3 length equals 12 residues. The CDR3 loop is CASSQVIGELFF. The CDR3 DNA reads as TGTGCCAGCAGCCAAGTCATCGGGGAGCTGTTTTTT.

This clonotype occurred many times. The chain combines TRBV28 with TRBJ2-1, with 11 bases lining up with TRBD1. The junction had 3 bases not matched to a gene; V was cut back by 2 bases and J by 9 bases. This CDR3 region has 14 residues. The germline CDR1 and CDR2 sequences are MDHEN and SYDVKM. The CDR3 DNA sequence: TGTGCCAGCAGTTTACCGGGACAGGGGGTTGAGCAGTTCTTC. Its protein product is CASSLPGQGVEQFF.

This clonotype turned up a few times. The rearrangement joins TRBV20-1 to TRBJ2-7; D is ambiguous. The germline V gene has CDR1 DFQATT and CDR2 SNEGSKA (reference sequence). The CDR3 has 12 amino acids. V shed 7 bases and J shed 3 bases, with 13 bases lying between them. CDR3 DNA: TGCAGTGTTTTATGGGGTGACTACGAGCAGTACTTC. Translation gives CSVLWGDYEQYF.

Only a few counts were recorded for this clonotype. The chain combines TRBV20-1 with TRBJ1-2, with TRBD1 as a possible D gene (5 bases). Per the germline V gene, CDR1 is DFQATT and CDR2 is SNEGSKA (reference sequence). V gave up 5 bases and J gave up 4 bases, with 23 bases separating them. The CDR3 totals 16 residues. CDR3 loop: CSAGGTDWGAGYGYTF. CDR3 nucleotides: TGCAGTGCTGGGGGAACTGATTGGGGCGCCGGCTATGGCTACACCTTC.

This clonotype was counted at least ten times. The DNA of the CDR3 is TGCAGCGCCCCGGTCCGGGATCTATACAATGAGCAGTTCTTC. This encodes CSAPVRDLYNEQFF. V is TRBV29-1 and J is TRBJ2-1, with D possibly TRBD2 on 5 matching bases. This CDR3 contains 14 residues. Germline values: CDR1 SQVTM, CDR2 ANQGSEA. V lost 7 bases to trimming and J lost 4 bases, with 17 bases between them.

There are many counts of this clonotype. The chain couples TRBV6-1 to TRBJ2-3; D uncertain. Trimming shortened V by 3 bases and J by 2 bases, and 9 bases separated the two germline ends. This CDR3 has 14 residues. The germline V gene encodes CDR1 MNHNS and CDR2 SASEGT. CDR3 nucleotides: TGTGCCAGCAGTGACGCGCGGTACACAGATACGCAGTATTTT. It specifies CASSDARYTDTQYF.

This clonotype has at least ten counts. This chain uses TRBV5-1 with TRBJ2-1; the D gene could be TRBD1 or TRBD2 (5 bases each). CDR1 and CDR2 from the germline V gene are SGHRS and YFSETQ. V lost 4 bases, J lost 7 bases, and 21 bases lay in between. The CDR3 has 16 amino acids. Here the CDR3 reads CASSLRDPNLGNEQFF. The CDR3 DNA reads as TGCGCCAGCAGCCTCCGGGACCCCAACCTCGGGAATGAGCAGTTCTTC.

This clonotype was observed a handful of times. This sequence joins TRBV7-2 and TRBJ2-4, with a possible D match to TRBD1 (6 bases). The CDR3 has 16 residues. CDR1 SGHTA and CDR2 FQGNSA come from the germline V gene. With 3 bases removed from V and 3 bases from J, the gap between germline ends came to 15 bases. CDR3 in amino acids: CASSLIGEGGKNIQYF. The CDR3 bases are TGTGCCAGCAGCTTGATAGGGGAAGGGGGCAAAAACATTCAGTACTTC.

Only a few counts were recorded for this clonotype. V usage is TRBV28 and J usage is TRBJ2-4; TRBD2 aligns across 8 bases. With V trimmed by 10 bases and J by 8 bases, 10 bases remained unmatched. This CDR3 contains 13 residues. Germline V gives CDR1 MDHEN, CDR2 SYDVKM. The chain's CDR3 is CATTTPGGDIQYF. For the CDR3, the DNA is TGTGCCACTACCACCCCCGGGGGGGACATTCAGTACTTC.

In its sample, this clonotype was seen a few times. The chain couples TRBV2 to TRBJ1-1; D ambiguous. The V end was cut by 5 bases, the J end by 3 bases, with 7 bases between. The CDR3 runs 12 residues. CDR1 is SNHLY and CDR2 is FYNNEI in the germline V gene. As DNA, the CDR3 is TGTGCCAGCAGTAAGTCTTACACTGAAGCTTTCTTT. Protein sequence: CASSKSYTEAFF.

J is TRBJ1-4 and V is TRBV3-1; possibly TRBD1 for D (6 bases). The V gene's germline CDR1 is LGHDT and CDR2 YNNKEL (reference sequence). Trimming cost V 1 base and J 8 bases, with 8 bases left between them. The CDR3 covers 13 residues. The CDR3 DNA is TGTGCCAGCAGCCAAGCAGGGGCGGAAAAACTGTTTTTT. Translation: CASSQAGAEKLFF. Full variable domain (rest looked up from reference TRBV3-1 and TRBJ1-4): DTAVSQTPKYLVTQMGNDKSIKCEQNLGHDTMYWYKQDSKKFLKIMFSYNNKELIINETVPNRFSPKSPDKAHLNLHINSLELGDSAVYFCASSQAGAEKLFFGSGTQLSVL.

Here the CDR3 DNA reads TGTGCCAGCGCCGACAAGGACCTAGCCAAAAACATTCAGTACTTC. This translates into CASADKDLAKNIQYF. The chain is built from TRBV12-3 or TRBV12-4 and TRBJ2-4; unclear D gene. Trimming removed 8 bases from V and 0 bases from J, with 14 bases in between. There are 15 residues in the CDR3.